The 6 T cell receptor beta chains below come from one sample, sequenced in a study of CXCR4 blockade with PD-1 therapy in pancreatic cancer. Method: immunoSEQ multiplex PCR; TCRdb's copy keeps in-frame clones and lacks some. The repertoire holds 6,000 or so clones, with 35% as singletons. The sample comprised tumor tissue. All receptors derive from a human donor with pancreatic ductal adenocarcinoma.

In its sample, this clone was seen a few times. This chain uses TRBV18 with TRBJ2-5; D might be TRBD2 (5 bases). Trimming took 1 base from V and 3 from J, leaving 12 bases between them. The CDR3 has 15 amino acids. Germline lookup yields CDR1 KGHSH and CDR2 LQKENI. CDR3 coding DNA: TGTGCCAGCTCACCACACGTGGGAGCTGAAGAGACCCAGTACTTC. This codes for CASSPHVGAEETQYF.

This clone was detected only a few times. The CDR3: CAGGQGAYNEQFF. The CDR3 nucleotides read TGTGCCGGTGGACAGGGAGCCTACAATGAGCAGTTCTTC. The chain combines TRBV9 with TRBJ2-1; 8 positions match TRBD1. The ends lost 10 bases at V and 2 bases at J; junction bases unmatched: 5. The CDR3 length is 13 residues. The germline V gene encodes CDR1 SGDLS and CDR2 YYNGEE.

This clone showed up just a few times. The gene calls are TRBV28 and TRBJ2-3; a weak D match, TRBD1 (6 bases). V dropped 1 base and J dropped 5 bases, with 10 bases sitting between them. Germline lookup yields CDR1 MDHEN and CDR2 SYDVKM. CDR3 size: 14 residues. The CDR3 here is CASSLYRVGDTQYF. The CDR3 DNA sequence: TGTGCCAGCAGTTTATACAGGGTAGGAGATACGCAGTATTTT.

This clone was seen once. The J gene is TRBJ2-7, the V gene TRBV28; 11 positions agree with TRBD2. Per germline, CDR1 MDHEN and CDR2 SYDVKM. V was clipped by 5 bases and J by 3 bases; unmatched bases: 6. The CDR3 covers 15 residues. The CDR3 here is CASSVAGGPSYEQYF. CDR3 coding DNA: TGTGCCAGCAGTGTAGCGGGAGGGCCAAGCTACGAGCAGTACTTC.

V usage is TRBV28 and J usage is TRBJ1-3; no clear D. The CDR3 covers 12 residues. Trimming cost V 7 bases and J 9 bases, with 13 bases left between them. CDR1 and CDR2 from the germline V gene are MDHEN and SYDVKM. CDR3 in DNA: TGTGCCAGCACCCCCCGGTCCAGCACCATATATTTT. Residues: CASTPRSSTIYF.

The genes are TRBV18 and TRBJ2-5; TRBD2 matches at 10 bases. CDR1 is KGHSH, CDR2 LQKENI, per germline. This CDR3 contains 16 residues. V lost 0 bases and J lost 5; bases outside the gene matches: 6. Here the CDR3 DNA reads TGTGCCAGCTCACCACCGAAGCGGGAGGGCCGCGAGACCCAGTACTTC. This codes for CASSPPKREGRETQYF.